Described below is a single T cell receptor (beta chain) sequence and its context. The data were obtained in a study of T cell responses to AZD1222 COVID-19 vaccine. Germline trimming cut 5 bases from V and 5 bases from J; bases unmatched to any gene: 5. Germline V lookup: CDR1 LNHDA, CDR2 SQIVND (reference sequence). The CDR3 runs 14 residues. This table comes from immunoSEQ multiplex PCR, and its TCRdb copy is limited to in-frame clones, with some not included. The sample shows some 120,000 clones, 92% of them seen only once. The sample consisted of peripheral blood, taken 28 days after the second AZD1222 dose. The chain uses TRBV19 and TRBJ2-4, with TRBD1 matching 8 bases. This receptor was identified in an adult who received the AZD1222 COVID-19 vaccine. The CDR3 reads CASSPGTGQNIQYF. The DNA of the CDR3 is TGTGCCAGTAGTCCCGGGACAGGCCAAAACATTCAGTACTTC.